This TCR beta chain was captured by sequencing in a study of blood T cell repertoires in COVID-19. Overall study: The origin of the acute and convalescent COVID-19 samples was the United States, Italy and Spain.

Participant reports of clinical history set cohort assignment. This clone was counted once. Per the original data handling: Counts of nucleated cells, estimated from reference gene primer amplification, were obtained. Using immunoSEQ multiplex PCR, the repertoire was profiled, and TCRdb retains in-frame clones only, with some absent. For V, J and clone size, that table is used; D and trimming come from the DNA. The sample holds around 300,000 clones; around 90% are singletons and the top ten take 1% to 1.3%. Germline V gene sequence: CDR1 SGHAT, CDR2 FQNNGV. The V and J ends lost 4 bases and 8 bases respectively, with 11 bases between them. The CDR3 runs to 13 residues.

Input material: PBMCs or T cells enriched from blood (not recorded which). The V gene is TRBV11-2, the J gene TRBJ2-2; D call uncertain. The receptor was isolated from a woman in her 30s who had recovered from COVID-19. CDR3 nucleotide sequence: TGTGCCAGCAGCTCCCGACTCGGGGGGGAGCTGTTTTTT. Its translation is CASSSRLGGELFF. Full variable domain (missing parts from reference TRBV11-2 and TRBJ2-2): EAGVAQSPRYKIIEKRQSVAFWCNPISGHATLYWYQQILGQGPKLLIQFQNNGVVDDSQLPKDRFSAERLKGVDSTLKIQPAKLEDSAVYLCASSSRLGGELFFGEGSRLTVL.